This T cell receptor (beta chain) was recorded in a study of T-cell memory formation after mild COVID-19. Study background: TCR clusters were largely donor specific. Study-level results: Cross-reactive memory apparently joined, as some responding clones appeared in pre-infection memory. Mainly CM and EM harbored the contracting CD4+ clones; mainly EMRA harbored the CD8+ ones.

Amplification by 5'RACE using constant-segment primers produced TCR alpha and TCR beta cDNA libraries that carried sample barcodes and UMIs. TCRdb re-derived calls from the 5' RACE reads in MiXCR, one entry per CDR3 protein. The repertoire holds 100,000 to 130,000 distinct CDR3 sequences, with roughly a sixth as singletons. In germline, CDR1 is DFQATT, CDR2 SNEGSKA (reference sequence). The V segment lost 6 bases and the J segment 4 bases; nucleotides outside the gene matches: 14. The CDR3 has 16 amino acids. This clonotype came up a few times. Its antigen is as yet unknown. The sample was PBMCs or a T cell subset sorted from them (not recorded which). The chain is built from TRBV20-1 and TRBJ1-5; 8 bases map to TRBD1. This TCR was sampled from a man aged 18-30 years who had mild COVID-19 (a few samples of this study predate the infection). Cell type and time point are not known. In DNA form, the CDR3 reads TGCAGTGCCGGGGGTCAGGGGGCGGGGTGGAATCAGCCCCAGCATTTT. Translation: CSAGGQGAGWNQPQHF.